A selection of T cell receptor beta chains follows, all from one sample in a study of T-cell reconstitution after alpha-beta-depleted transplantation in children. TCRdb re-derived calls from the PCR reads in MiXCR, one entry per CDR3 protein. The data contain 450,000 to 600,000 distinct CDR3 sequences, under 15% of them seen just once; the ten biggest clones take up approximately 2.1%. Specimen: PBMCs, mostly from graft donor cells, collected 360 days after TCRalphabeta/CD19-depleted stem cell transplant. These receptors were obtained from a male patient younger than 18 who had a stem cell transplant for acute myeloid leukemia, so the T cells may come from the graft donor. CDR3s include the opening cysteine and the closing phenylalanine or tryptophan. D genes are given only for firm matches. Size is stated for part of the rows, as once, few or many counts, or as a class when the clone is expanded.

D gene,clone size,J gene,V gene,CDR3 protein,CDR3 DNA
.,few,TRBJ2-3,TRBV28,CASSFTIASNTDTQYF,TGTGCCAGCAGTTTCACTATAGCTTCCAACACAGATACGCAGTATTTT
TRBD1,.,TRBJ2-7,TRBV28,CASSEDRGTYEQYF,TGTGCCAGCAGTGAAGACAGGGGCACCTACGAGCAGTACTTC
.,.,TRBJ1-1,TRBV5-1,CASSLQGPNTEAFF,TGCGCCAGCAGCTTGCAGGGGCCGAACACTGAAGCTTTCTTT
.,few,TRBJ1-5,TRBV29-1,CSVEVGPGQPQHF,TGCAGCGTTGAAGTGGGACCGGGACAGCCCCAGCATTTT
.,many,TRBJ1-4,TRBV5-6,CASSLRRLGGEKLFF,TGTGCCAGCAGCTTACGGCGCCTTGGAGGTGAAAAACTGTTTTTT
TRBD2,.,TRBJ2-7,TRBV20-1,CSASSASGGSSYEQYF,TGCAGTGCTAGCTCCGCGAGCGGGGGTAGCTCCTACGAGCAGTACTTC
.,.,TRBJ2-1,TRBV11-2,CASSLVRRASLHEQFF,TGTGCCAGCAGCTTAGTCCGCCGGGCAAGCCTCCATGAGCAGTTCTTC
.,few,TRBJ2-1,TRBV21-1,CASTDRGLGLAGGPYNEQFF,TGTGCCAGCACGGACAGGGGATTAGGGCTAGCGGGAGGCCCCTACAATGAGCAGTTCTTC
.,many,TRBJ2-1,TRBV30,CAWSTRAYNEQFF,TGTGCCTGGAGTACTCGGGCCTACAATGAGCAGTTCTTC
TRBD2,.,TRBJ2-1,TRBV6-2/TRBV6-3,CASSYHHASGRPQFF,TGTGCCAGCAGTTATCATCATGCTAGCGGGAGGCCTCAGTTCTTC
.,many,TRBJ2-3,TRBV6-5,CASSYSLHRVTDTQYF,TGTGCCAGCAGTTACTCCCTACACAGGGTCACAGATACGCAGTATTTT
.,.,TRBJ2-3,TRBV4-3,CASSQDRPIDTQYF,TGCGCCAGCAGCCAAGATCGGCCAATAGATACGCAGTATTTT
.,few,TRBJ2-1,TRBV4-3,CASSPGGERFEQFF,TGCGCCAGCAGCCCCGGGGGCGAGAGGTTTGAGCAGTTCTTC
.,few,TRBJ2-3,TRBV10-3,CAISDPPTDTQYF,TGTGCCATCAGTGACCCTCCCACAGATACGCAGTATTTT
TRBD1,many,TRBJ2-3,TRBV7-6,CASCLGTGANTDTQYF,TGTGCCAGCTGCCTGGGGACAGGGGCTAACACAGATACGCAGTATTTT
TRBD1,few,TRBJ2-7,TRBV6-2/TRBV6-3,CASTWTGDYYEQYF,TGTGCCAGCACCTGGACAGGGGACTACTACGAGCAGTACTTC
.,.,TRBJ1-1,TRBV4-3,CASSQDGGGSINVNTEAFF,TGCGCCAGCAGCCAAGATGGGGGGGGCTCTATCAATGTTAACACTGAAGCTTTCTTT
TRBD2,few,TRBJ2-5,TRBV20-1,CSARKLQREAGETQYF,TGCAGTGCTAGAAAACTCCAGCGGGAGGCCGGGGAGACCCAGTACTTC
TRBD2,.,TRBJ2-7,TRBV12-3/TRBV12-4,CASCWVGTSGRRSSYEQYF,TGTGCCAGCTGTTGGGTCGGGACTAGCGGGAGGCGGAGCTCCTACGAGCAGTACTTC
TRBD2,.,TRBJ2-7,TRBV20-1,CSASGLAGTYEQYF,TGCAGTGCTTCGGGACTAGCGGGAACCTACGAGCAGTACTTC
TRBD2,many,TRBJ2-5,TRBV6-2/TRBV6-3,CASSNGLAGAETQYF,TGTGCCAGCAGTAACGGGTTAGCGGGAGCGGAGACCCAGTACTTC
.,.,TRBJ2-7,TRBV6-2/TRBV6-3,CASSLQGARLRKQYF,TGTGCCAGCAGTTTGCAAGGGGCAAGATTACGCAAGCAGTACTTC
.,.,TRBJ2-5,TRBV20-1,CSHSIGKLQETQYF,TGCAGCCACTCTATAGGGAAGCTACAAGAGACCCAGTACTTC
.,.,TRBJ2-7,TRBV6-2/TRBV6-3,CASSYSMGGIYEQYF,TGTGCCAGCAGTTACTCGATGGGGGGTATTTACGAGCAGTACTTC
.,.,TRBJ1-2,TRBV7-8,CASSLVGREGYGYTF,TGTGCCAGCAGCTTAGTAGGCAGGGAAGGCTATGGCTACACCTTC
.,.,TRBJ2-1,TRBV7-3,CASSPDLTVYNEQFF,TGTGCCAGCAGCCCGGACTTGACTGTTTACAATGAGCAGTTCTTC
.,.,TRBJ2-5,TRBV28,CASSPGNGRIPLVQETQYF,TGTGCCAGCAGCCCCGGGAACGGGCGGATACCCCTAGTACAAGAGACCCAGTACTTC
TRBD2,few,TRBJ2-5,TRBV20-1,CSAATSGGDLETQYF,TGCAGTGCCGCGACTAGCGGGGGGGACCTGGAGACCCAGTACTTC
.,.,TRBJ2-7,TRBV13,CASSFLAPHEQYF,TGTGCCAGCAGCTTCCTAGCTCCCCACGAGCAGTACTTC
.,few,TRBJ2-7,TRBV7-3,CASSLVGEISYEQYF,TGTGCCAGCAGCTTAGTGGGGGAAATAAGCTACGAGCAGTACTTC
.,few,TRBJ2-4,TRBV11-3,CASSLGFENIQYF,TGTGCCAGCAGCTTAGGGTTCGAAAACATTCAGTACTTC
.,.,TRBJ2-3,TRBV30,CAWILSSVGADTQYF,TGTGCCTGGATATTGTCCTCCGTCGGAGCAGATACGCAGTATTTT
.,many,TRBJ2-2,TRBV28,CASSFNRLNTGELFF,TGTGCCAGCAGTTTTAACAGGCTGAACACCGGGGAGCTGTTTTTT
.,.,TRBJ2-3,TRBV20-1,CSALPQGSDTQYF,TGCAGTGCCCTTCCTCAGGGTTCAGATACGCAGTATTTT
TRBD1,many,TRBJ2-5,TRBV7-2,CASSFHGTGEETQYF,TGTGCCAGCAGCTTTCACGGGACAGGGGAGGAGACCCAGTACTTC
TRBD1,few,TRBJ2-2,TRBV4-3,CASSQTRQGANTGELFF,TGCGCCAGCAGCCAAACTCGACAGGGGGCGAACACCGGGGAGCTGTTTTTT
TRBD2,few,TRBJ2-7,TRBV9,CASSVLAGGSYEQYF,TGTGCCAGCAGCGTACTAGCGGGAGGCTCCTACGAGCAGTACTTC
TRBD2,.,TRBJ2-1,TRBV6-4,CASSASSGTSSYNEQFF,TGTGCCAGCAGTGCCTCCAGCGGGACGAGCTCCTACAATGAGCAGTTCTTC
TRBD2,.,TRBJ2-7,TRBV20-1,CSAPSGSYEQYF,TGCAGTGCCCCTAGCGGGAGTTACGAGCAGTACTTC
TRBD2,.,TRBJ2-1,TRBV7-9,CASSLAGTSGSREQFF,TGTGCCAGCAGCTTAGCGGGGACTAGCGGGAGTCGTGAGCAGTTCTTC
.,.,TRBJ2-7,TRBV7-2,CASSLIPGDLEGEQYF,TGTGCCAGCAGCTTAATCCCGGGAGACCTGGAGGGCGAGCAGTACTTC
.,.,TRBJ1-5,TRBV7-2,CASSLGADSNQPQHF,TGTGCCAGCAGCTTAGGGGCAGATAGCAATCAGCCCCAGCATTTT
.,.,TRBJ1-1,TRBV5-5,CASSLIIGGPEAFF,TGTGCCAGCAGCTTGATCATCGGAGGACCTGAAGCTTTCTTT
.,many,TRBJ2-3,TRBV19,CASSPYGRADTQYF,TGTGCCAGTAGTCCGTACGGGCGCGCAGATACGCAGTATTTT
.,.,TRBJ2-2,TRBV7-9,CASSQNRERTNTGELFF,TGTGCCAGCAGTCAAAATAGGGAGAGAACTAACACCGGGGAGCTGTTTTTT